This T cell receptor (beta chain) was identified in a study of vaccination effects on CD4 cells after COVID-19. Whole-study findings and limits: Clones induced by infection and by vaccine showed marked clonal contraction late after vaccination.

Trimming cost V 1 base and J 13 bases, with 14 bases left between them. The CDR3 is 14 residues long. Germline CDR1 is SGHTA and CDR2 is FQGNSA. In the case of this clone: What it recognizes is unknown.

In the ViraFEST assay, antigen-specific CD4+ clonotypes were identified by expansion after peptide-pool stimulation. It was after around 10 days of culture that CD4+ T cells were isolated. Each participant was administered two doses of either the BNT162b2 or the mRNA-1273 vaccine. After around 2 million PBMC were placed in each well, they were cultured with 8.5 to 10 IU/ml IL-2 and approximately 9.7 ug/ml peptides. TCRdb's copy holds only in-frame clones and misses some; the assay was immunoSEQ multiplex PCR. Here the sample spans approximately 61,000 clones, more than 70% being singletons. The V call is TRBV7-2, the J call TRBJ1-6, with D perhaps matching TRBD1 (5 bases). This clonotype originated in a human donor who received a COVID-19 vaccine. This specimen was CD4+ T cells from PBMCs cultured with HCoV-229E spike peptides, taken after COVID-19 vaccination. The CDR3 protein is CASSLVTAGDPLHF. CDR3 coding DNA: TGTGCCAGCAGCTTAGTGACAGCCGGAGACCCCCTCCACTTT.